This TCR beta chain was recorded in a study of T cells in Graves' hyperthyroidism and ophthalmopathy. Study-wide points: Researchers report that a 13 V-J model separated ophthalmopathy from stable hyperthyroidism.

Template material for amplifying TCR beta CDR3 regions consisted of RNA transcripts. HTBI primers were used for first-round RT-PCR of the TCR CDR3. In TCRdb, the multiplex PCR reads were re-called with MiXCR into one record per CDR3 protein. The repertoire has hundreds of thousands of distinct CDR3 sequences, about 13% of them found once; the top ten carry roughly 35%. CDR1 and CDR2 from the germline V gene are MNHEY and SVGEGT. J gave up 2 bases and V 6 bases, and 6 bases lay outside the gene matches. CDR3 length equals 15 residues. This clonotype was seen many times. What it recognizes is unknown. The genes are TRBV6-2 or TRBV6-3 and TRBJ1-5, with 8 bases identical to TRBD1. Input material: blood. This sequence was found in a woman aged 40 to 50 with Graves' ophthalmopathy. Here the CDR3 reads CASSRTGGGNQPQHF. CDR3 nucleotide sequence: TGTGCCAGCAGCCGTACAGGGGGTGGCAATCAGCCCCAGCATTTT.